This T cell receptor beta chain was documented in a study of tumor and adjacent non-tumor tissue in lung cancer. Study as a whole: Each sample yielded 4 million to 5 million productive TCRbeta reads on average.

RNA was extracted from bulk tissue without any cell sorting. This non-tumor lung sample came from over 3 cm beyond the tumor edge. Chemotherapy-naive patients with new lung cancer underwent thoracic surgery in China, August–November 2014. CDR3 length equals 13 residues. The germline V gene has CDR1 SGHDT and CDR2 YYEEEE. V dropped 8 bases and J dropped 0 bases, with 11 bases sitting between them. The library came from three nested PCR rounds adapted from ARM-PCR protocols. From the multiplex PCR reads, TCRdb called clonotypes with MiXCR, one entry per CDR3 protein. The repertoire holds some 51,000 distinct CDR3 sequences, with around 64% as singletons. Remarks on this clonotype: As yet, its antigen is unknown. The conserved closing phenylalanine or tryptophan is absent in this CDR3, likely reflecting a read error.

Overall study results and limits: Top 100 clones took a larger repertoire share in normal lung. Tumor tissue had significantly higher TCR diversity than normal lung.

This chain connects TRBV5-6 to TRBJ1-1; no clear D gene. Sequencing used distant non-tumor lung tissue. The TCR originated in a woman aged 70-85 years with non-small cell lung cancer. CDR3 nucleotides: TGTGCCAGTTGCTTATACATGAACACTGAAGCTTTCTAT. Amino acids: CASCLYMNTEAFY.